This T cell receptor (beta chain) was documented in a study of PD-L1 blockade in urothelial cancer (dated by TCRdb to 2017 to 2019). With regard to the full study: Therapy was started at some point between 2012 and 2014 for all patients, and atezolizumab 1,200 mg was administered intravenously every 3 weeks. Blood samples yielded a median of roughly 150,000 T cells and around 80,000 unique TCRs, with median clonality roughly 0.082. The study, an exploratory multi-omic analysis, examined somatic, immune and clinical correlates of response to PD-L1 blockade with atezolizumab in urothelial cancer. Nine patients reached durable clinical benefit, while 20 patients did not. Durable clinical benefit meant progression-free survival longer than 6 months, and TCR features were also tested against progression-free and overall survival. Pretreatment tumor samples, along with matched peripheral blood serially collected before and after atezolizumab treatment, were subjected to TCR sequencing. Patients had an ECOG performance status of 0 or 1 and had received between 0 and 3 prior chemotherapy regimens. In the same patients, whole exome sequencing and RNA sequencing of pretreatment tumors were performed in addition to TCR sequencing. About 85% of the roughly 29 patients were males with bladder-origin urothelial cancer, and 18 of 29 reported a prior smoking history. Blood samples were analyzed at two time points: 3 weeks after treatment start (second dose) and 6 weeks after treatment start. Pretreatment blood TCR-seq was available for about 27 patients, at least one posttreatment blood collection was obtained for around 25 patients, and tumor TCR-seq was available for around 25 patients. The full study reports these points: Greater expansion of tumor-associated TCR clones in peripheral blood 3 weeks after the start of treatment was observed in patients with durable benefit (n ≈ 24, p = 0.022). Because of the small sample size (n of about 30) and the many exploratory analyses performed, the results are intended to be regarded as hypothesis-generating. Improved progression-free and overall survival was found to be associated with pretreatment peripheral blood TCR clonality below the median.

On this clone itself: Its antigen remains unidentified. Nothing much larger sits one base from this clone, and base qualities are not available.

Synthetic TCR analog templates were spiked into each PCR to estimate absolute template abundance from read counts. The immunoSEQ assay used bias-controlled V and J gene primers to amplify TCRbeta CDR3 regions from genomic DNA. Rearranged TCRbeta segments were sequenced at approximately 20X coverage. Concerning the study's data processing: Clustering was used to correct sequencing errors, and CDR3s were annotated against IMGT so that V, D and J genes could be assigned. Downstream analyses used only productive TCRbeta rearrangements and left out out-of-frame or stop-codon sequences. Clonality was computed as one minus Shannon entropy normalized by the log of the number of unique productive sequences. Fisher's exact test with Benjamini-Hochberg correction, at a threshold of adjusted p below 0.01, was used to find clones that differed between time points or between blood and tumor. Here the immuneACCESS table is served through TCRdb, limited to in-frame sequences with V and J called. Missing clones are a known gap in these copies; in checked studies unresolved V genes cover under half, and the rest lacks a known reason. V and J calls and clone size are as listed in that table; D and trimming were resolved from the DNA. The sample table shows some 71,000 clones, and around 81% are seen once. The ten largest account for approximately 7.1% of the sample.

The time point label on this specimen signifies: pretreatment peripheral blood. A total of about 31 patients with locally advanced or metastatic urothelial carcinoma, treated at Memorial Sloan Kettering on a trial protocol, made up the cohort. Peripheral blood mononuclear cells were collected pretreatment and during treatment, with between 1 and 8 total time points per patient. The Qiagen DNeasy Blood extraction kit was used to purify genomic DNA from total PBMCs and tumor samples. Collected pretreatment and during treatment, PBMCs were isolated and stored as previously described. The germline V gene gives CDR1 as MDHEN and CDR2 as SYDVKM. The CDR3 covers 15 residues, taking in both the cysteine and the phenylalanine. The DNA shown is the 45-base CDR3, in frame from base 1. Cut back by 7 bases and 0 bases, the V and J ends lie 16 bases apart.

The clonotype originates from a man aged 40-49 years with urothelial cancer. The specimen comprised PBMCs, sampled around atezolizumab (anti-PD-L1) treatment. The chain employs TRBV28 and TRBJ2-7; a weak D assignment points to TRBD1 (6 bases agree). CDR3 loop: CASNPRQASSYEQYF. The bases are TGTGCCAGCAATCCTAGACAGGCTAGCTCCTACGAGCAGTACTTC.